In its sample, the clone carrying this TCR beta chain was seen a few times. Its antigen remains unidentified. The data were obtained in a study of cytomegalovirus exposure and HLA in healthy donors. Whole-study results and caveats: What TCR beta sequences reportedly achieved was accurate prediction of HLA-A and HLA-B alleles in most subjects. What a later analysis showed was that several of the most significant clusters appeared linked to common viral pathogens. In a later analysis, at a false discovery rate of 0.05, 17,000 or so TCR beta sequences matched HLA alleles.

Germline V gives CDR1 MDHEN, CDR2 SYDVKM. This CDR3 has 12 residues. V shed 3 bases and J shed 5 bases, with 7 bases lying between them. PCR involved 60 Vbeta and 13 Jbeta primers. Profiled with immunoSEQ multiplex PCR; TCRdb holds only in-frame clones, not every one. The repertoire holds over 150,000 clones, with roughly 80% as singletons. The V and J genes are TRBV28 and TRBJ2-5, with D unclear. This sequence originates from a woman in her late teens or twenties in good health and CMV-seronegative. The sequenced sample was PBMCs. The CDR3: CASSFSRETQYF. The DNA for the CDR3 is TGTGCCAGCAGTTTTTCGCGGGAGACCCAGTACTTC. Full variable domain (remainder filled in from reference TRBV28 and TRBJ2-5): DVKVTQSSRYLVKRTGEKVFLECVQDMDHENMFWYRQDPGLGLRLIYFSYDVKMKEKGDIPEGYSVSREKKERFSLILESASTNQTSMYLCASSFSRETQYFGPGTRLLVL.